This entry describes one T cell receptor (beta chain). The sample belongs to a study of T cells and Merkel cell carcinoma outcomes. The length of the CDR3 is 11 residues. The V end lost 4 bases, the J end lost 8 bases, and 5 bases lay between the germline ends. The germline CDR1 and CDR2 sequences are SEHNR and FQNEAQ (reference sequence). Sequenced by immunoSEQ multiplex PCR; TCRdb stores in-frame clones only, minus some. The table has 5,000 to 6,500 clones, approximately 80% seen once. The receptor was derived from a human donor with Merkel cell carcinoma. The V call is TRBV7-9, the J call TRBJ1-4; D is uncertain. The specimen was tumor tissue from Merkel cell carcinoma. The DNA for the CDR3 is TGTGCCAGCAGCTCCAGGGAAAAACTGTTTTTT. Residues: CASSSREKLFF. Combining the CDR3 with reference TRBV7-9 and TRBJ1-4 gives the whole variable domain DTGVSQNPRHKITKRGQNVTFRCDPISEHNRLYWYRQTLGQGPEFLTYFQNEAQLEKSRLLSDRFSAERPKGSFSTLEIQRTEQGDSAMYLCASSSREKLFFGSGTQLSVL.